This entry is about one T cell receptor (beta chain). The data derive from a study of OX40 agonist ivuxolimab in advanced cancers. At baseline, cycle 4 day 1, and cycle 7 day 1, blood was sampled. Method: immunoSEQ multiplex PCR; TCRdb's copy keeps in-frame clones and lacks some. The repertoire holds 14,000 or so clones, with just under 90% as singletons. The TCR was taken from an adult with an advanced solid tumor such as melanoma, head and neck, liver or kidney cancer. The material sequenced was CD4+ or CD8+ T cells sorted from blood, taken in a trial of the OX40 agonist ivuxolimab.

The CDR3 DNA is TGTGCCAGTAGTATAAGGACTGGGAATCAGCCCCAGCATTTT. The encoded protein is CASSIRTGNQPQHF. V gene TRBV19 combines with J gene TRBJ1-5; unclear D gene. Trimming stripped 2 bases from V and 4 bases from J, with 9 bases between. The CDR3 is 14 amino acids. Germline CDR1 is LNHDA and CDR2 is SQIVND (reference sequence).